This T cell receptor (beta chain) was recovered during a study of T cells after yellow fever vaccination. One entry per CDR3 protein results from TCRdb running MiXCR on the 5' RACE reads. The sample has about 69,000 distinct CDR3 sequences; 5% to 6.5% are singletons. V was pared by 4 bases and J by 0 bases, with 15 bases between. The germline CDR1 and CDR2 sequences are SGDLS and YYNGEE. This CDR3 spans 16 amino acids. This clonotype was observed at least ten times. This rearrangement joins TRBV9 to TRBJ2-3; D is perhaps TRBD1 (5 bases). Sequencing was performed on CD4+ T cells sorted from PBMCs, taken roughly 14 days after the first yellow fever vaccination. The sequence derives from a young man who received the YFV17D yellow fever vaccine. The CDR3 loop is CASSPTDRRSTDTQYF. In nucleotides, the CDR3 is TGTGCCAGCAGCCCTACCGACAGACGGAGCACAGATACGCAGTATTTT. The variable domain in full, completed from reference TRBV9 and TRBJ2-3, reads DSGVTQTPKHLITATGQRVTLRCSPRSGDLSVYWYQQSLDQGLQFLIQYYNGEERAKGNILERFSAQQFPDLHSELNLSSLELGDSALYFCASSPTDRRSTDTQYFGPGTRLTVL.